Shown below are 25 T cell receptor beta chains from a single sample sequenced in a study of vaccination and CD4 T cells after COVID-19. The Oncomine TCR Beta short-read assay was what sequenced the DNA obtained from cultured CD4+ T cells. From the PCR reads, TCRdb called clonotypes with MiXCR, one entry per CDR3 protein. The sample has about 21,000 distinct CDR3 sequences, roughly 40% seen once; the top ten hold roughly a tenth. Specified time point: late sampling 161 to 241 days after vaccination in three convalescent patients. Treatment denoted: roughly 10-day PBMC culture with coronavirus spike peptide pools or control peptides (ViraFEST assay). Their recognized antigens are unknown. The starting material was CD4+ T cells from blood, cultured in vitro, obtained about 7 months after SARS-CoV-2 vaccination. Every receptor here comes from a human donor who had recovered from COVID-19.

CDR3 amino acids: CASSPPGDQPQHF. CDR3 bases: TGTGCCAGCTCACCACCGGGAGATCAGCCCCAGCATTTT. The V call is TRBV18, the J call TRBJ1-5, with D unclear. Germline V gives CDR1 KGHSH, CDR2 LQKENI. The V end was cut by 0 bases, the J end by 5 bases, with 5 bases between. This CDR3 is 13 amino acids long.

This chain links TRBV20-1 with TRBJ1-6; 7 bases map to TRBD1. Trimming took 2 bases from V and 8 from J; bases not matched to a gene: 9. The germline gives CDR1 DFQATT, CDR2 SNEGSKA (reference sequence). This CDR3 has 15 residues. The CDR3 spells CSARNRGSWDSPLHF. CDR3 bases: TGCAGTGCTAGAAACAGGGGATCTTGGGATTCACCCCTCCACTTT.

This chain joins TRBV20-1 and TRBJ1-2; tentatively, D is TRBD1 (6 bases). Deletions cut 1 base from V and 7 bases from J, with 13 bases between. CDR1 is DFQATT and CDR2 is SNEGSKA in the germline V gene (reference sequence). This CDR3 is built from 13 residues. The CDR3 spells CSARVAGAVGYTF. The CDR3, as DNA: TGCAGTGCTAGAGTGGCGGGGGCGGTTGGCTACACCTTC.

This chain joins TRBV7-2 and TRBJ2-6; either TRBD1 or TRBD2 may supply D (6 bases each). CDR1 is SGHTA, CDR2 FQGNSA, per germline. CDR3 length equals 19 residues. V was pared by 5 bases and J by 0 bases, with 20 bases between. This CDR3 is CASSHSGRGTSSGANVLTF. For the CDR3, the DNA is TGTGCCAGCAGCCACTCCGGACGGGGGACAAGCTCTGGGGCCAACGTCCTGACTTTC. Full variable domain (missing parts from reference TRBV7-2 and TRBJ2-6): GAGVSQSPSNKVTEKGKDVELRCDPISGHTALYWYRQSLGQGLEFLIYFQGNSAPDKSGLPSDRFSAERTGGSVSTLTIQRTQQEDSAVYLCASSHSGRGTSSGANVLTFGAGSRLTVL.

This clonotype was seen only a few times. The chain joins TRBV7-9 to TRBJ2-7; D remains ambiguous. This CDR3 region has 11 residues. V was cut by 2 bases and J by 1 base, with 0 bases left in between. The V gene's germline CDR1 is SEHNR and CDR2 FQNEAQ (reference sequence). The CDR3 nucleotides read TGTGCCAGCAGCTTATCCTACGAGCAGTACTTC. Amino acid sequence: CASSLSYEQYF.

The chain joins TRBV27 to TRBJ1-6, with D hard to call. CDR3 length: 13 residues. Germline V gene sequence: CDR1 MNHEY, CDR2 SMNVEV (reference sequence). Trimming removed 3 bases from V and 3 bases from J, with 3 bases in between. CDR3 loop: CASSFDYNSPLHF. The CDR3 nucleotides read TGTGCCAGCAGTTTCGACTATAATTCACCCCTCCACTTT.

This clonotype was recorded a few times. V usage is TRBV24-1 and J usage is TRBJ1-1; 9 bases align to TRBD1. Germline CDR1 and CDR2: KGHDR and SFDVKD. The CDR3 is 16 residues long. V shed 4 bases and J 0 bases; nucleotides not matched to a gene: 5. The CDR3 spells CATSDSGQGMNTEAFF. The CDR3 region has the DNA TGTGCCACCAGTGACTCTGGACAGGGGATGAACACTGAAGCTTTCTTT.

The gene calls are TRBV28 and TRBJ1-5; D gene ambiguous. Looked up from germline, CDR1 is MDHEN and CDR2 is SYDVKM. The CDR3 loop spans 14 amino acids. Trimming took off 6 bases at V and 7 bases at J, with 16 bases between the two ends. CDR3 protein: CASSLVRAWQPQHF. The CDR3, as DNA: TGTGCCAGCAGCTTGGTGAGGGCCTGGCAGCCCCAGCATTTT. The full variable domain, with the rest looked up from reference TRBV28 and TRBJ1-5, is DVKVTQSSRYLVKRTGEKVFLECVQDMDHENMFWYRQDPGLGLRLIYFSYDVKMKEKGDIPEGYSVSREKKERFSLILESASTNQTSMYLCASSLVRAWQPQHFGDGTRLSIL.

This sequence joins TRBV6-2 or TRBV6-3 and TRBJ2-3; unclear D gene. V was trimmed by 3 bases and J by 4 bases, leaving 2 bases between them. Germline V gives CDR1 MNHEY, CDR2 SVGEGT. The CDR3 extends over 11 amino acids. The CDR3 sequence: CASSYPDTQYF. The DNA of the CDR3 is TGTGCCAGCAGTTATCCAGATACGCAGTATTTT.

This clonotype showed up just a few times. This rearrangement joins TRBV7-3 to TRBJ2-5, with a weak D call TRBD1 (5 bases). This CDR3 spans 13 amino acids. V lost 5 bases, J lost 2 bases, and 9 bases lay in between. Germline CDR1 is SGHTA and CDR2 is FQGTGA. The CDR3 sequence: CASSPTAQETQYF. Written as DNA, the CDR3 is TGTGCCAGCAGCCCGACAGCACAAGAGACCCAGTACTTC.

This clonotype was seen a handful of times. The rearrangement links TRBV20-1 to TRBJ2-7; the match to TRBD2 covers 8 bases. The CDR3 runs to 18 residues. Looked up from germline, CDR1 is DFQATT and CDR2 is SNEGSKA (reference sequence). The CDR3 region has the DNA TGCTTCAAAGTCGGGGGGATGCGGCGGCGGGAGGCCCCCTACGAGCAGTACTTC. Protein sequence: CFKVGGMRRREAPYEQYF.

This clonotype showed up just a few times. The rearrangement joins TRBV20-1 to TRBJ1-5; D is unresolved. Germline V lookup: CDR1 DFQATT, CDR2 SNEGSKA (reference sequence). Trimming removed 3 bases at V and 2 bases at J, with 11 bases between. The CDR3 is made up of 14 amino acids. The CDR3 loop reads CSASRGLGNQPQHF. The CDR3 bases are TGCAGTGCTAGTCGCGGGTTGGGCAATCAGCCCCAGCATTTT.

The V call is TRBV6-5, the J call TRBJ1-2; weak D call: TRBD1 (5 bases). The CDR3 runs 13 residues. Trimming took off 2 bases at V and 7 bases at J, with 11 bases between the two ends. Germline values: CDR1 MNHEY, CDR2 SVGAGI. The chain's CDR3 is CASSYGGDPGYTF. The CDR3 DNA reads as TGTGCCAGCAGTTACGGAGGGGATCCTGGCTACACCTTC.

This chain links TRBV6-5 with TRBJ2-3, with D possibly being TRBD2 (5 bases). From germline, CDR1 is MNHEY and CDR2 SVGAGI. V was cut by 0 bases and J by 5 bases, with 9 bases left in between. This CDR3 comprises 14 residues. In nucleotides, the CDR3 is TGTGCCAGCAGTTACTCGAGTGAGGGAGATACGCAGTATTTT. Translated, it gives CASSYSSEGDTQYF.

This clonotype occurred a few times. The chain employs TRBV19 and TRBJ2-3; TRBD2 might be the D (6 bases). CDR3 length: 14 residues. The ends were cut back, 9 bases at V and 2 bases at J, with 15 bases in the middle. CDR1 is LNHDA, CDR2 SQIVND, per germline (reference sequence). DNA of the CDR3: TGTGCCAGCTCTCAACCGGGGGACACAGATACGCAGTATTTT. This translates into CASSQPGDTDTQYF. Full variable domain (rest looked up from reference TRBV19 and TRBJ2-3): DGGITQSPKYLFRKEGQNVTLSCEQNLNHDAMYWYRQDPGQGLRLIYYSQIVNDFQKGDIAEGYSVSREKKESFPLTVTSAQKNPTAFYLCASSQPGDTDTQYFGPGTRLTVL.

This clonotype was seen a handful of times. The chain couples TRBV20-1 to TRBJ2-1; a weak D match, TRBD1 (6 bases). The V gene's germline CDR1 is DFQATT and CDR2 SNEGSKA (reference sequence). This CDR3 region has 13 residues. Trimming pared 4 bases from V and 1 base from J, leaving 8 bases between. The CDR3 region is CSANRDSYNEQFF. CDR3 bases: TGCAGTGCTAACAGGGATTCCTACAATGAGCAGTTCTTC.

This clonotype showed up just once. The chain combines TRBV28 with TRBJ2-5; D is undetermined. The germline CDR1 and CDR2 sequences are MDHEN and SYDVKM. CDR3 length: 13 residues. The V gene lost 3 bases and the J gene lost 3 bases, with 8 bases spanning the gap. CDR3: CASSLVHEETQYF. DNA of the CDR3: TGTGCCAGCAGTTTGGTACACGAAGAGACCCAGTACTTC.

The CDR3 region has the DNA TGCAGTGCTAGAGTAGCGGGAGGGTTGGATGAGCAGTTCTTC. Encoded protein: CSARVAGGLDEQFF. The chain is built from TRBV20-1 and TRBJ2-1, with TRBD2 matching over 11 bases. This CDR3 contains 14 residues. J lost 8 bases, V lost 1 base, and 4 bases had no gene match. In germline, CDR1 is DFQATT, CDR2 SNEGSKA (reference sequence).

J is TRBJ2-1 and V is TRBV28; the D is unclear. The germline V and J ends were trimmed by 3 bases and 2 bases, with 8 bases remaining between them. Germline V gene lookup returns CDR1 MDHEN and CDR2 SYDVKM. This CDR3 is 14 amino acids long. CDR3 residues: CASSLGLPYNEQFF. The CDR3 coding sequence is TGTGCCAGCAGTTTGGGTCTGCCCTACAATGAGCAGTTCTTC.

In regard to this clonotype: An end of the junction differs from the germline gene, which may be a read error. The chain links TRBV10-3 to TRBJ2-7; 10 bases agree with TRBD1. Germline CDR1 reads ENHRY; CDR2 reads SYGVKD. The CDR3 spans 18 residues. The DNA of the CDR3 is TGTGCCACCAGTCGGCATGGCTCCGGGACAGGGGATTTCTACGAGCAGTACTTC. Translation gives CATSRHGSGTGDFYEQYF.

The chain carries TRBV10-3 and TRBJ1-1; TRBD1 aligns across 7 bases. This CDR3 contains 14 residues. J lost 4 bases, V lost 6 bases, and 8 bases had no gene match. Germline loops: CDR1 ENHRY, CDR2 SYGVKD. In DNA form, the CDR3 reads TGTGCCATCAGCGCCACACAGGGGCGCACTGAAGCTTTCTTT. Protein sequence: CAISATQGRTEAFF.

The V and J genes are TRBV18 and TRBJ2-5; the D is unclear. The CDR3 consists of 11 residues. Between the trimmed V and J ends, which lost 5 bases and 2 bases, there was a span of 3 bases. Germline CDR1 reads KGHSH; CDR2 reads LQKENI. This chain's CDR3 is CASSSQETQYF. The CDR3 region has the DNA TGTGCCAGCTCATCACAAGAGACCCAGTACTTC.

V and J are TRBV28 and TRBJ2-7; D possibly matches TRBD1 or TRBD2 (5 bases each). CDR3 length: 14 residues. Germline CDR1 reads MDHEN; CDR2 reads SYDVKM. The germline V and J ends were trimmed by 6 bases and 2 bases, with 14 bases remaining between them. This CDR3 is CASRGVGGPYEQYF. For the CDR3, the DNA is TGTGCCAGCAGGGGGGTTGGCGGACCCTACGAGCAGTACTTC.

This clonotype has just a few counts. The chain combines TRBV24-1 with TRBJ2-5; 9 bases align to TRBD1. Trimming removed 4 bases from V and 5 bases from J; junction bases left unmatched: 4. Per germline, CDR1 KGHDR and CDR2 SFDVKD. The CDR3 covers 14 residues. CDR3: CATSEQGAWETQYF. The CDR3 region has the DNA TGTGCCACCAGTGAACAGGGGGCGTGGGAGACCCAGTACTTC.

The genes are TRBV16 and TRBJ2-7; maybe TRBD1 (6 bases). The germline CDR1 and CDR2 sequences are KGHSY and FQNENV. The CDR3 loop spans 14 amino acids. Trimming removed 2 bases from V and 3 bases from J, with 11 bases in between. The CDR3 sequence is CASSQHREYYEQYF. CDR3 in DNA: TGTGCCAGCAGCCAACACAGGGAATACTACGAGCAGTACTTC.